Presented here are 29 T cell receptor beta chains from one specimen sequenced in a study of T cells in women clearing cervical HPV infection. Only in-frame clones appear in the TCRdb table, and some are missing; sequencing was by immunoSEQ multiplex PCR. With over 15,000 clones in the sample, the ten largest clones hold about 10%. The sequenced sample was blood buffy coat. The receptors here all came from a woman between 18 and 69 years old with a cervical HPV16 infection that either progressed to CIN3+ or cleared (not recorded which).

A word on this clone: The observed sequence ends 3 residues before the CDR3 terminus, with the missing tail filled in from the germline J gene. The gene calls are TRBV20-1 and TRBJ1-2; 8 bases are shared with TRBD1. V gave up 6 bases and J gave up 1 base; unmatched junction bases: 10. The CDR3 sequence is 15 residues long. Germline values: CDR1 DFQATT, CDR2 SNEGSKA (reference sequence). Incomplete CDR3 DNA: TGCAGTGCCCGCGGACAGGGAAACATTAACTATGGC. Protein sequence: CSARGQGNINYG. The whole CDR3 protein is CSARGQGNINYGYTF.

On this clone: Sequencing ends 3 residues short of the CDR3 end; the germline J gene provides the rest. The chain is built from TRBV30 and TRBJ2-1; tentative D call: TRBD2 (5 bases). The CDR3 has 15 amino acids. Per germline, CDR1 GTSNPN and CDR2 SVGIG (reference sequence). Trimming stripped 0 bases from V and 5 bases from J, with 14 bases between. CDR3 bases read: TGTGCCTGGAGTGTAACGGATCCCGGGGACAATGAG. Its translation is CAWSVTDPGDNE. The whole CDR3 sequence is CAWSVTDPGDNEQFF.

On this clone: The read ends 3 residues early relative to the CDR3; the germline J gene fills the gap. This sequence joins TRBV11-2 and TRBJ2-3; D is unclear. Germline CDR1 reads SGHAT; CDR2 reads FQNNGV. This CDR3 spans 15 amino acids. Trimming cost V 1 base and J 4 bases, with 12 bases left between them. Partial CDR3 DNA: TGTGCCAGCAGCTTAGGAGCAGGTTATTCAGATACG. It encodes CASSLGAGYSDT. The entire CDR3 protein is CASSLGAGYSDTQYF. The whole variable domain, remainder taken from reference TRBV11-2 and TRBJ2-3, is EAGVAQSPRYKIIEKRQSVAFWCNPISGHATLYWYQQILGQGPKLLIQFQNNGVVDDSQLPKDRFSAERLKGVDSTLKIQPAKLEDSAVYLCASSLGAGYSDTQYFGPGTRLTVL.

On this clone itself: The CDR3 end is not reached by the read, which stops 3 residues before it; the germline J gene fills it in. The chain is built from TRBV5-1 and TRBJ2-2; D ambiguous. The CDR3 has 14 amino acids. V lost 2 bases and J 7 bases, leaving 12 bases between the germline ends. In germline, CDR1 is SGHRS, CDR2 YFSETQ. CDR3 sequence: CASSFQGSVGELFF. The CDR3 bases that were read are TGCGCCAGCAGCTTTCAAGGCAGTGTCGGGGAG.

CDR3 region: CSASPRGETQYF. CDR3 DNA (partial): TGCAGTGCTTCCCCCAGAGGCGAGACC. The chain uses TRBV20-1 and TRBJ2-5, with D hard to call. The read halts 3 residues ahead of the CDR3 end, with the missing end drawn from the germline J gene. V was clipped by 5 bases and J by 5 bases, with 12 bases between them. The length of the CDR3 is 12 residues. Germline CDR1 reads DFQATT; CDR2 reads SNEGSKA (reference sequence).

CDR3 loop: CASSFKGSGYTF. The CDR3 bases that were read are TGTGCCAGCAGCTTTAAGGGTTCTGGC. This chain uses TRBV7-8 with TRBJ1-2, with unresolved D. The CDR3 end is not reached by the read, which stops 3 residues before it; the germline J gene fills it in. The CDR3 is 12 amino acids. Germline V CDR1 and CDR2: SGHVS, FQNEAQ. V lost 3 bases and J lost 7, with 9 bases in between.

CDR3 DNA, as far as it was read: TGTGCCAGCAGCTTTTCCGGGGGGGATTCACCC. Translation: CASSFSGGDSP. The complete CDR3 sequence is CASSFSGGDSPLHF. This sequence joins TRBV7-3 and TRBJ1-6; TRBD1 might be the D (5 bases). The CDR3 extends 3 residues past the end of the read, so its final part is completed from the germline J gene. Trimming stripped 3 bases from V and 8 bases from J, with 11 bases between. CDR3 size: 14 residues. The germline V gene encodes CDR1 SGHTA and CDR2 FQGTGA.

In regard to this clone: The missing CDR3 end, 3 residues past where the read stops, is filled in from the germline J gene. The chain links TRBV29-1 to TRBJ2-7, with TRBD1 matching over 9 bases. This CDR3 is 14 amino acids long. V lost 4 bases, J lost 5 bases, and 9 bases stayed unmatched. Germline V CDR1 and CDR2: SQVTM, ANQGSEA. Partial CDR3 DNA: TGCAGCGTTGCTTTTGGGACAGGGTCTGACGAG. It codes for CSVAFGTGSDE. The whole CDR3 sequence reads CSVAFGTGSDEQYF.

Concerning this clone itself: The CDR3 end is not reached by the read, which stops 3 residues before it; the germline J gene fills it in. The chain recombines TRBV19 with TRBJ2-2, with TRBD1 matching over 7 bases. The germline V gene encodes CDR1 LNHDA and CDR2 SQIVND (reference sequence). The CDR3 length is 15 residues. The J segment lost 3 bases and the V segment lost 7 bases, leaving 8 bases of the junction unmatched. The CDR3 protein is CASISGDRYTGELFF. The part of the CDR3 DNA that was read is TGTGCCAGTATTTCCGGGGACAGATACACCGGGGAG.

In the case of this clone: Coverage ceases 3 residues before the CDR3 finishes, and the germline J gene fills in the end. The chain joins TRBV27 to TRBJ1-1; TRBD1 agrees at 10 bases. The V segment lost 7 bases and the J segment 2 bases; nucleotides outside the gene matches: 13. This CDR3 region has 17 residues. Germline V CDR1 and CDR2: MNHEY, SMNVEV (reference sequence). The sequenced part of the CDR3 DNA is TGTGCCAGCACCCCATGGACAGGGGGTGGAAGAAACACTGAA. This sequence encodes CASTPWTGGGRNTE. The CDR3, in full, reads CASTPWTGGGRNTEAFF.

CDR3 DNA (partial): TGTGCCAGCAGTTTGCTCCCCTACTACGAG. Translating it yields CASSLLPYYE. The full-length CDR3 reads as CASSLLPYYEQYF. The genes are TRBV12-3 or TRBV12-4 and TRBJ2-7; D not resolved. The read stops 3 residues short of the end of the CDR3; the missing end is completed from the germline J gene. This CDR3 contains 13 residues. V was cut by 3 bases and J by 3 bases, with 9 bases left in between.

About this clone: Read coverage stops 3 residues before the CDR3 terminus; the germline J gene supplies the remainder. The chain carries TRBV24-1 and TRBJ2-5, with 8 bases fitting TRBD1. This CDR3 spans 14 amino acids. Germline CDR1 and CDR2: KGHDR and SFDVKD. The V and J ends lost 4 bases and 5 bases, in that order; junction bases with no gene match: 5. The CDR3 DNA, read in part, is TGTGCCACCAGTGACAGGGGGCGGTGGGAGACC. This gives the protein CATSDRGRWET. The entire CDR3 protein reads CATSDRGRWETQYF.

A remark on this clone: The CDR3 end falls 3 residues outside the read, so it is completed with the germline J gene. This chain uses TRBV24-1 with TRBJ2-5, with D possibly being TRBD1 (6 bases). Trimming took 12 bases from V and 4 from J, leaving 17 bases between them. CDR1 and CDR2 from the germline V gene are KGHDR and SFDVKD. The CDR3 spans 13 residues. The CDR3 spells CASSEGEGETQYF. Incomplete CDR3 DNA: TGTGCCTCCTCCGAGGGGGAAGGAGAGACC.

Details on this clone: The read ends 3 residues before the CDR3 terminus; that terminus is restored from the germline J gene. The chain combines TRBV20-1 with TRBJ2-3, with D tentatively TRBD2 (6 bases). The CDR3 is 15 residues long. Per germline, CDR1 DFQATT and CDR2 SNEGSKA (reference sequence). V lost 6 bases and J 0 bases, leaving 16 bases between the germline ends. The CDR3 sequence is CSAQRLVSSTDTQYF. Partial CDR3 DNA: TGCAGTGCCCAACGACTAGTTAGCAGCACAGATACG.

A note on this clone: The sequenced fragment ends 3 residues before the CDR3 boundary, so the rest is inferred from the germline J gene. The J gene is TRBJ2-7, the V gene TRBV20-1; D is perhaps TRBD1 (7 bases). V lost 5 bases and J lost 0, with 14 bases in between. The CDR3 is 14 amino acids. Germline V lookup: CDR1 DFQATT, CDR2 SNEGSKA (reference sequence). The sequenced part of the CDR3 DNA is TGCAGTGCTGGGAGGTCAGGGGGCTCCTACGAG. It encodes CSAGRSGGSYE. The whole CDR3 protein is CSAGRSGGSYEQYF.

Comment on this clone: The read falls 3 residues short of the CDR3 end, and the missing part is taken from the germline J gene. This chain uses TRBV20-1 with TRBJ2-7; D is uncertain. With 5 bases removed from V and 4 bases from J, the gap between germline ends came to 21 bases. Per germline, CDR1 DFQATT and CDR2 SNEGSKA (reference sequence). The CDR3 has 15 residues. CDR3 DNA (partial): TGCAGTGCTCCCCCAATGACAAGTCCTGCGTACGAG. Translating it yields CSAPPMTSPAYE. The whole CDR3 sequence is CSAPPMTSPAYEQYF.

As regards this clone: The read halts 3 residues ahead of the CDR3 end, with the missing end drawn from the germline J gene. The chain recombines TRBV5-1 with TRBJ2-3; TRBD1 matches 9 bases. Germline V CDR1 and CDR2: SGHRS, YFSETQ. This CDR3 comprises 17 residues. The junction had 7 bases not matched to a gene; V was cut back by 0 bases and J by 2 bases. Here the CDR3 reads CASSLALGTGPTDTQYF. The covered CDR3 bases are TGCGCCAGCAGCTTGGCCCTAGGGACAGGGCCCACAGATACG.

Details on this clone: The read stops 3 residues short of the end of the CDR3; the missing end is completed from the germline J gene. The chain is built from TRBV30 and TRBJ2-2; TRBD2 agrees at 14 bases. V lost 5 bases and J lost 8; bases outside the gene matches: 4. The CDR3 spans 14 residues. Germline V gives CDR1 GTSNPN, CDR2 SVGIG (reference sequence). The sequenced part of the CDR3 DNA is TGTGCCTGGTCGGGACTAGCGGGAGTAGGGGAG. Translation: CAWSGLAGVGE. The complete CDR3 reads CAWSGLAGVGELFF. Combining the CDR3 with reference TRBV30 and TRBJ2-2 gives the whole variable domain SQTIHQWPATLVQPVGSPLSLECTVEGTSNPNLYWYRQAAGRGLQLLFYSVGIGQISSEVPQNLSASRPQDRQFILSSKKLLLSDSGFYLCAWSGLAGVGELFFGEGSRLTVL.

Concerning this clone itself: The read halts 3 residues ahead of the CDR3 end, with the missing end drawn from the germline J gene. The genes are TRBV5-1 and TRBJ2-7, with 8 bases fitting TRBD1. Germline CDR1 reads SGHRS; CDR2 reads YFSETQ. This CDR3 is built from 15 residues. V lost 0 bases to trimming and J lost 2 bases; unmatched junction nucleotides: 4. CDR3 DNA, as far as it was read: TGCGCCAGCAGCTTGGGCCAGGGGGCCCCCTACGAG. It specifies CASSLGQGAPYE. The whole CDR3 protein reads CASSLGQGAPYEQYF.

To note about this clone: Coverage ceases 3 residues before the CDR3 finishes, and the germline J gene fills in the end. The chain uses TRBV20-1 and TRBJ1-3; D possibly corresponds to TRBD1 (6 bases). V was pared by 2 bases and J by 4 bases, with 21 bases between. This CDR3 spans 17 amino acids. Per germline, CDR1 DFQATT and CDR2 SNEGSKA (reference sequence). The CDR3 spells CSARNLHRVGVGNTIYF. CDR3 bases read: TGCAGTGCTAGAAACCTCCACAGGGTCGGGGTCGGAAACACC.

Points on this clone: The CDR3 extends 3 residues past the end of the read, so its final part is completed from the germline J gene. The chain joins TRBV4-2 to TRBJ2-3; possible D gene TRBD2, 5 bases. Trimming shortened V by 3 bases and J by 2 bases, and 9 bases separated the two germline ends. In germline, CDR1 is LGHNA, CDR2 YNFKEQ. CDR3 length: 14 amino acids. This chain's CDR3 is CASSQWTYTDTQYF. The CDR3 bases that were read are TGTGCCAGCAGCCAGTGGACTTACACAGATACG.

On this clone: The CDR3 extends 3 residues past the end of the read, so its final part is completed from the germline J gene. The chain uses TRBV4-2 and TRBJ2-6, with 7 bases lining up with TRBD2. The CDR3 has 15 amino acids. In germline, CDR1 is LGHNA, CDR2 YNFKEQ. CDR3 DNA, as far as it was read: TGTGCCAGCAGCCAAGAGAGGGAGGGGTTGTTTCTC. Translation gives CASSQEREGLFL. The full-length CDR3 reads as CASSQEREGLFLLTF.

Turning to this clone: The sequenced fragment ends 3 residues before the CDR3 boundary, so the rest is inferred from the germline J gene. The V gene is TRBV4-1, the J gene TRBJ1-2; possible D gene TRBD1, 6 bases. V lost 4 bases, J lost 1 base, and 16 bases lay in between. This CDR3 region has 16 residues. Germline assignment: CDR1 MGHRA and CDR2 YSYEKL. This chain's CDR3 is CASSREDSIFNYGYTF. Partial CDR3 DNA: TGCGCCAGCAGCCGCGAGGACAGTATTTTTAACTATGGC.

Turning to this clone: The DNA ends 3 residues before the CDR3 does, and the rest of the CDR3 is filled in from the germline J gene. J is TRBJ2-5 and V is TRBV12-3 or TRBV12-4, with TRBD2 matching over 9 bases. With 1 base clipped from V and 5 bases from J, the junction kept 5 bases outside the gene matches. The CDR3 consists of 15 residues. Partial CDR3 DNA: TGTGCCAGCAGTTTAGGGAGCGGGGGGCTGGAGACC. The encoded protein is CASSLGSGGLET. The full CDR3 protein is CASSLGSGGLETQYF.

The CDR3: CSARDRNSYEQYF. CDR3 bases read: TGCAGTGCTAGGGACAGGAATTCCTACGAG. This chain uses TRBV20-1 with TRBJ2-7, with 7 nucleotides matching TRBD1. Read coverage stops 3 residues before the CDR3 terminus; the germline J gene supplies the remainder. CDR1 and CDR2 (germline): DFQATT, SNEGSKA (reference sequence). The CDR3 sequence is 13 residues long. Trimming removed 3 bases from V and 1 base from J; junction bases left unmatched: 3.

Details on this clone: The read ends 3 residues early relative to the CDR3; the germline J gene fills the gap. J is TRBJ2-7 and V is TRBV20-1; D ambiguous. CDR1 and CDR2 from the germline V gene are DFQATT and SNEGSKA (reference sequence). The CDR3 length is 15 residues. Trimming left V 4 bases short and J 0 bases short, with 16 bases between. CDR3 DNA, as far as it was read: TGCAGTGCTACGCATAGAAGGGTCCTCTCCTACGAG. The encoded protein is CSATHRRVLSYE. The full CDR3 sequence reads CSATHRRVLSYEQYF.

Comments on this clone: The read is 3 residues too short to cover the CDR3 end, so that end is filled in from the germline J gene. The V gene is TRBV19, the J gene TRBJ1-2, with D possibly being TRBD1 (6 bases). Trimming removed 7 bases from V and 4 bases from J, with 19 bases in between. Germline V CDR1 and CDR2: LNHDA, SQIVND (reference sequence). The length of the CDR3 is 15 residues. CDR3 loop: CASIDMVGAPYGYTF. Partial CDR3 DNA: TGTGCCAGTATTGATATGGTGGGGGCTCCCTATGGC.

On this clone: The read terminates 3 residues ahead of where the CDR3 ends, so the germline J gene completes it. This chain uses TRBV7-2 with TRBJ2-1; tentatively, D is TRBD2 (6 bases). The CDR3 runs to 16 residues. Trimming stripped 0 bases from V and 4 bases from J, with 13 bases between. CDR1 is SGHTA and CDR2 is FQGNSA in the germline V gene. The CDR3 loop reads CASSLARGSGYNEQFF. Partial CDR3 DNA: TGTGCCAGCAGCTTAGCGCGGGGTAGCGGTTACAATGAG.

With regard to this clone: The CDR3 goes on 3 residues after the read ends, and that part is filled in from the germline J gene. The chain uses TRBV9 and TRBJ2-5, with 8 bases lining up with TRBD1. The CDR3 spans 16 residues. V trimming: 0 bases; J trimming: 5 bases; junction bases outside the gene matches: 9. Germline V CDR1 and CDR2: SGDLS, YYNGEE. The sequenced part of the CDR3 DNA is TGTGCCAGCAGCGTAGCCGAGACAGGGGTGGGGGAGACC. Translation gives CASSVAETGVGET. The CDR3 as a whole reads CASSVAETGVGETQYF.